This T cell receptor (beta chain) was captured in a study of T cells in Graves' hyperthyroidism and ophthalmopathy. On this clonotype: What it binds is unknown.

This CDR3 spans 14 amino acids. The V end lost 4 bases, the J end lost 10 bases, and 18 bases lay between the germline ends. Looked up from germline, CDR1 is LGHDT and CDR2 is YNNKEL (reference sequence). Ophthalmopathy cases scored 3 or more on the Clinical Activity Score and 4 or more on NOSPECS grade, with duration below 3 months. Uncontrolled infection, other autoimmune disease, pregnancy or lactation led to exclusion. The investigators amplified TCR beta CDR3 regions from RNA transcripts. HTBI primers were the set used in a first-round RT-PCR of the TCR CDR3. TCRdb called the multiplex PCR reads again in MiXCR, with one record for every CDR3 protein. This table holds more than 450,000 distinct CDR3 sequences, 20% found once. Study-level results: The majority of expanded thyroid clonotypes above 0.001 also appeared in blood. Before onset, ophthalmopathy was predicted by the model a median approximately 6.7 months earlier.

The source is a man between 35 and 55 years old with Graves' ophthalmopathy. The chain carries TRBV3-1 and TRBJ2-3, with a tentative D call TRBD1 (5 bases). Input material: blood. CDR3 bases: TGTGCCAGCAGCCGGGAAATTACAGGAAAAGCGCAGTATTTT. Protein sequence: CASSREITGKAQYF.